This T cell receptor beta chain appears in the sequencing data of a study of brain metastases from non-small cell lung cancer. Profiled with immunoSEQ multiplex PCR; TCRdb holds only in-frame clones, not every one. The table includes roughly 4,800 clones, approximately 79% detected once. The specimen sequenced was tumor-adjacent normal tissue. The receptor comes from a donor at least 40 years old with non-small cell lung cancer.

The CDR3 loop reads CASSDPRRGAEEKLFF. The CDR3 bases are TGTGCCAGCAGTGACCCGAGAAGGGGCGCGGAAGAAAAACTGTTTTTT. The chain joins TRBV6-2 or TRBV6-3 to TRBJ1-4; TRBD1 is a possible D gene (5 bases). Germline V gene lookup returns CDR1 MNHEY and CDR2 SVGEGT. CDR3 length: 16 amino acids. With 5 bases removed from V and 8 bases from J, the gap between germline ends came to 21 bases.